The present T cell receptor (beta chain) was sequenced within a study of cytomegalovirus exposure and HLA in healthy donors. Findings and limits, study-wide: In vitro testing confirmed a few CMV-associated chains as specific for CMV antigens.

Repertoires were generated with immunoSEQ multiplex PCR, while TCRdb's copy carries only in-frame clones and drops some. The sample carries 150,000 to 170,000 clones, 86% recorded once. The J segment lost 4 bases and the V segment lost 4 bases, leaving 13 bases of the junction unmatched. Germline V gene sequence: CDR1 SGHRS, CDR2 YFSETQ. This CDR3 has 17 residues. As concerns this clone: Its cognate antigen is unknown.

This receptor was identified in a human donor in good health. Material: PBMCs. The chain carries TRBV5-1 and TRBJ1-2; 10 positions match TRBD1. CDR3: CASSPMGQGYRSYGYTF. The CDR3 DNA reads as TGCGCCAGCAGCCCGATGGGACAGGGGTATAGAAGCTATGGCTACACCTTC.